This TCR beta chain was sequenced during a study of blood T cell repertoires in COVID-19. Across the whole study: COVID-19 samples collected from the United States, Italy and Spain covered acute and convalescent phases. The analysed material was cDNA or gDNA that came from T cells, B-cell-depleted T cells, or PBMCs.

Data came from immunoSEQ multiplex PCR; TCRdb stores just in-frame clones and leaves some out. The sample has approximately 110,000 clones, 55% to 75% seen once. This clone appeared a few times. J gave up 1 base and V 3 bases, and 6 bases lay outside the gene matches. The CDR3 runs 15 residues. Germline CDR1 is SGHRS and CDR2 is YFSETQ. The sample taken for sequencing was peripheral blood. The chain carries TRBV5-1 and TRBJ2-5; 7 nucleotides line up with TRBD1. This clonotype originated in a human donor with acute or convalescent COVID-19. The donor label of this sample is uncertain. The DNA for the CDR3 is TGCGCCAGCAGCTCCTACAGGGGTTCCCAAGAGACCCAGTACTTC. Amino acids: CASSSYRGSQETQYF.